This TCR beta chain was captured in a study of T cell responses to AZD1222 COVID-19 vaccine. The data were produced by immunoSEQ multiplex PCR, yet TCRdb's version contains in-frame clones alone and is incomplete. The top ten clones hold around 5.5% of a sample with tens of thousands of clones, around nine tenths of them seen once. Broader study findings: There were repertoire samples only from the period after the peak T cell response.

To note about this clone: Antigen unknown.

The clonotype originates from an adult in good health. The starting material was peripheral blood, obtained on day 0 of MenACWY control vaccination.

CDR3 nucleotides: TGTGCCAGCAGCCTAGGACAGTTTGACGAGCAGTACTTC. Translation gives CASSLGQFDEQYF. The chain recombines TRBV7-2 with TRBJ2-7; D possibly corresponds to TRBD1 (6 bases). From germline, CDR1 is SGHTA and CDR2 FQGNSA. This CDR3 is 13 amino acids long. The V and J ends lost 5 bases and 5 bases respectively, with 13 bases between them. Variable domain in full (rest from reference TRBV7-2 and TRBJ2-7): GAGVSQSPSNKVTEKGKDVELRCDPISGHTALYWYRQSLGQGLEFLIYFQGNSAPDKSGLPSDRFSAERTGGSVSTLTIQRTQQEDSAVYLCASSLGQFDEQYFGPGTRLTVT.